This T cell receptor (beta chain) originates from a study of blood T cell repertoires in COVID-19. The table came from immunoSEQ multiplex PCR; TCRdb's copy has only in-frame clones and leaves some out. Counted here are more than 45,000 clones, roughly 87% occurring once; the ten biggest clones make up more than 20%. Sequencing was carried out using peripheral blood. The source is a woman of 80 years or more with COVID-19, enrolled during active disease.

CDR3 amino acids: CASSYQGQPQHF. CDR3 coding DNA: TGTGCCAGCAGTTACCAGGGTCAGCCCCAGCATTTT. The chain employs TRBV6-5 and TRBJ1-5; a possible D gene is TRBD1 (5 bases). Trimming took off 2 bases at V and 6 bases at J, with 5 bases between the two ends. Germline CDR1 reads MNHEY; CDR2 reads SVGAGI. CDR3 length: 12 residues.